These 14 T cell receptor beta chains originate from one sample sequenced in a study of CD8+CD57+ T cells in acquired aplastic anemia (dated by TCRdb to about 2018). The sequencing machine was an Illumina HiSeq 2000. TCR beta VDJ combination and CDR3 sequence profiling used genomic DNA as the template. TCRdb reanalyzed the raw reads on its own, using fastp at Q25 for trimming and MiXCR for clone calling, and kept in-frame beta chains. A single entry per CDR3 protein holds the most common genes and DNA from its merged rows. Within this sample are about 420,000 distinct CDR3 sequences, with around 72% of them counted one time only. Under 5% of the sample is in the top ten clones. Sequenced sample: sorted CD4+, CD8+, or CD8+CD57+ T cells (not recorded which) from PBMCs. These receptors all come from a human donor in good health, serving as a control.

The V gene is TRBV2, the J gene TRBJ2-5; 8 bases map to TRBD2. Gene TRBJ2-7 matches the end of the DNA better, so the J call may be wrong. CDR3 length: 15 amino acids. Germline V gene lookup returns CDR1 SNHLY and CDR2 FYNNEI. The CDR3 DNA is TGTGCCAGCAGTGAACCGGGACTAGGGGTATACGAGCAGTACTTC. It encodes CASSEPGLGVYEQYF.

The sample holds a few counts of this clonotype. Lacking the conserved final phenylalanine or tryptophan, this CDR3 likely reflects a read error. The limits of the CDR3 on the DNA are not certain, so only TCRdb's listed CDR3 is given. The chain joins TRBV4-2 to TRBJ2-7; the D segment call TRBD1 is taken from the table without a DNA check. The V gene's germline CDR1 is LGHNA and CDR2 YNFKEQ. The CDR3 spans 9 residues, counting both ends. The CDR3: CASSPTPGQ.

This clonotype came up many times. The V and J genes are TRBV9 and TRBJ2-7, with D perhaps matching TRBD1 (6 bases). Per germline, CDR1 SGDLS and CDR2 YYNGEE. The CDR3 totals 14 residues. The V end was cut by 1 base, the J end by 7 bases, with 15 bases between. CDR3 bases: TGTGCCAGCAGCGTATCTGGGGGCATAGGGGAGCAGTACTTC. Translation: CASSVSGGIGEQYF.

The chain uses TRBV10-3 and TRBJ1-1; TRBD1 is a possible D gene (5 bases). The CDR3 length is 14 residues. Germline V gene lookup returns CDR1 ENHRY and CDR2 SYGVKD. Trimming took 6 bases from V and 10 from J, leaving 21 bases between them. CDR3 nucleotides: TGTGCCATCAGGGGGGAGCGGGATTCGGTTGGAGCTTTCTTT. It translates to CAIRGERDSVGAFF.

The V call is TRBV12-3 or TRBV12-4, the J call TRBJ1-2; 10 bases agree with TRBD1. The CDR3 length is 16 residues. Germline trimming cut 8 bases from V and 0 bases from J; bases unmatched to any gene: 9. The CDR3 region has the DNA TGTGCCAGCGCTCCGGGACAGGGGTCCGCTAACTATGGCTACACCTTC. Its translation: CASAPGQGSANYGYTF.

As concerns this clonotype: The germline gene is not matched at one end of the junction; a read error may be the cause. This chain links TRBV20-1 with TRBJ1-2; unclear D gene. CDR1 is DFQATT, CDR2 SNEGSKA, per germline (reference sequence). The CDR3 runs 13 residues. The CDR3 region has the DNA TGCAGTGCTAGGCCGACGGTTGACTATGGCTACGCCTTC. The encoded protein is CSARPTVDYGYAF.

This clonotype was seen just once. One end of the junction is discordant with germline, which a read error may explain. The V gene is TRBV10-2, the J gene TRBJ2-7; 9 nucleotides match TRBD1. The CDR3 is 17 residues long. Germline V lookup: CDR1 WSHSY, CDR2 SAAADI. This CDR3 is CASSYLPPGQGTYEQYF. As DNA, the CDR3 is TGTGCCAGCAGTTACCTTCCTCCGGGACAGGGAACCTACGAGCAGTACTTC.

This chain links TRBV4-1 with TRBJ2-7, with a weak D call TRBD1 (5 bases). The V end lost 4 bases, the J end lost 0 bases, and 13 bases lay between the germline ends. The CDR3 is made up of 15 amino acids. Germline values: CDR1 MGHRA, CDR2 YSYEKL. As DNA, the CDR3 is TGCGCCAGCAGCCGAGGACATACGAGCTCCTACGAGCAGTACTTC. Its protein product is CASSRGHTSSYEQYF.

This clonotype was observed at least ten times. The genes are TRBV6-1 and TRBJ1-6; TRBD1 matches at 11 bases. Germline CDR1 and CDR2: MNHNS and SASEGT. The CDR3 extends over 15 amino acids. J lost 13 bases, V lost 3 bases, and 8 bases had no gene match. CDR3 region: CASSELGQGVLPLHF. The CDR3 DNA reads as TGTGCCAGCAGTGAGTTGGGACAGGGGGTCCTCCCCCTCCACTTT.

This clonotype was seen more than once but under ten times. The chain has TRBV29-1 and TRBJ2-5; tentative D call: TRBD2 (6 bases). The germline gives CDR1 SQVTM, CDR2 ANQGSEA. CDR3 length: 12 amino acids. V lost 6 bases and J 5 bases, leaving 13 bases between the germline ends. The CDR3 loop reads CSVGGLWETQYF. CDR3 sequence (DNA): TGCAGCGTGGGGGGACTGTGGGAGACCCAGTACTTC.

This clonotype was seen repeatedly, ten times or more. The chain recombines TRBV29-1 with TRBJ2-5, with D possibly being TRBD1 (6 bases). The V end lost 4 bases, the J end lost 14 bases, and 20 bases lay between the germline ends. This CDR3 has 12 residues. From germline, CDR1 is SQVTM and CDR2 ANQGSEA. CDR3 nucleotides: TGCAGCGTTGTCAGGGGCTCGTGGGATACTTACTTC. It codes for CSVVRGSWDTYF.

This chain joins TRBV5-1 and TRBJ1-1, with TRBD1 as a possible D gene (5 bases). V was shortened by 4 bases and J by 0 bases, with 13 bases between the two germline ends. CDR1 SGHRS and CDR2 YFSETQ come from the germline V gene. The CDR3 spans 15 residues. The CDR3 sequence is CASSEPVRVNTEAFF. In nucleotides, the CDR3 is TGCGCCAGCAGCGAACCTGTCAGGGTGAACACTGAAGCTTTCTTT.

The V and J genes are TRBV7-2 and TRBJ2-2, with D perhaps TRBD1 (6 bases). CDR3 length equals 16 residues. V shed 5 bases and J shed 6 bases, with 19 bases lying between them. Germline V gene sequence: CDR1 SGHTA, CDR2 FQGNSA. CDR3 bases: TGTGCCAGCAGCCCTCCCGGGACAAGACAAGCCGGGGAGCTGTTTTTT. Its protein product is CASSPPGTRQAGELFF.

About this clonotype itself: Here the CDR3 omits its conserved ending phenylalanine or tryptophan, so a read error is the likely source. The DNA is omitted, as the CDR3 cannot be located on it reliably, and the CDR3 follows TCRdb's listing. CDR3: CASSSGRENGVL. The chain links TRBV7-2 to TRBJ1-1; TRBD1 reflects the table's D call only, with no check against the DNA. CDR1 SGHTA and CDR2 FQGNSA come from the germline V gene. The CDR3 extends over 12 residues, inclusive of both ends.